The 19 T cell receptor beta chains reported below all come from one sample, sequenced in a study of CD8 T cells in Susac syndrome. Reverse transcription of 0.5 to 1 ug RNA was performed with random hexamers. MiXCR, run by TCRdb on the immunoSEQ multiplex PCR reads, gives a single entry per CDR3 protein. The data hold a few hundred thousand distinct CDR3 sequences, with about 94% observed a single time. Sample: CD8+ T cells from PBMCs. These receptors originate from a human donor with multiple sclerosis.

V and J are TRBV19 and TRBJ2-1, with 7 bases fitting TRBD2. The CDR3 runs to 12 residues. With 6 bases clipped from V and 12 bases from J, the junction kept 8 bases outside the gene matches. Per the germline V gene, CDR1 is LNHDA and CDR2 is SQIVND (reference sequence). CDR3 coding DNA: TGTGCCAGTAGCCCTCCCGGACTAGGGCAGTTCTTC. Amino acids: CASSPPGLGQFF.

J is TRBJ1-5 and V is TRBV19, with D unclear. V was cut by 8 bases and J by 4 bases, with 12 bases left in between. The CDR3 length is 13 residues. The germline V gene has CDR1 LNHDA and CDR2 SQIVND (reference sequence). CDR3 loop: CASRPEVNQPQHF. The CDR3 region has the DNA TGTGCCAGTCGTCCAGAAGTTAATCAGCCCCAGCATTTT.

The chain carries TRBV3-1 and TRBJ2-3; 7 bases are a match to TRBD1. The germline CDR1 and CDR2 sequences are LGHDT and YNNKEL (reference sequence). This CDR3 contains 15 residues. J was trimmed by 1 base and V by 1 base; bases with no gene match: 2. The CDR3 coding sequence is TGTGCCAGCAGCCAAGGGGACAGTGGCACAGATACGCAGTATTTT. This translates into CASSQGDSGTDTQYF.

J is TRBJ2-7 and V is TRBV6-5, with D possibly being TRBD1 (5 bases). Germline V CDR1 and CDR2: MNHEY, SVGAGI. The CDR3 has 13 amino acids. The ends were cut back, 4 bases at V and 3 bases at J, with 10 bases in the middle. The CDR3, as DNA: TGTGCCAGCAGTTTTGCAGGGTTCTACGAGCAGTACTTC. The encoded protein is CASSFAGFYEQYF.

The chain uses TRBV5-6 and TRBJ2-7, with TRBD1 matching 7 bases. After removal of 4 bases from V and 4 bases from J, the junction contained 5 bases not matched to a gene. The germline V gene has CDR1 SGHDT and CDR2 YYEEEE. The CDR3 loop spans 13 amino acids. The CDR3 loop reads CASSGDSRYEQYF. The CDR3 DNA follows: TGTGCCAGCAGCGGGGACAGCCGGTACGAGCAGTACTTC.

This chain joins TRBV27 and TRBJ2-7, with 8 bases lining up with TRBD2. Germline V gene lookup returns CDR1 MNHEY and CDR2 SMNVEV (reference sequence). J was trimmed by 4 bases and V by 5 bases; bases with no gene match: 13. There are 16 residues in the CDR3. For the CDR3, the DNA is TGTGCCAGCAGTCGTACCCGGGGAGCGGGGGATTACGAGCAGTACTTC. Translation: CASSRTRGAGDYEQYF.

This chain connects TRBV19 to TRBJ2-3; D is ambiguous. The germline gives CDR1 LNHDA, CDR2 SQIVND (reference sequence). CDR3 length: 13 residues. Trimming shortened V by 4 bases and J by 5 bases, and 10 bases separated the two germline ends. The CDR3 bases are TGTGCCAGTAGTAACGGCGCAATAGATACGCAGTATTTT. Translating gives CASSNGAIDTQYF.

The rearrangement uses TRBV7-3 and TRBJ2-1, with 8 bases fitting TRBD1. Germline V gene lookup returns CDR1 SGHTA and CDR2 FQGTGA. CDR3 length: 13 amino acids. V was clipped by 4 bases and J by 7 bases; unmatched bases: 3. In DNA form, the CDR3 reads TGTGCCAGCAGCTCGAGACAGGGGAATGAGCAGTTCTTC. It is translated as CASSSRQGNEQFF.

The V gene is TRBV28, the J gene TRBJ1-1; D may be TRBD1 (5 bases). The germline V gene encodes CDR1 MDHEN and CDR2 SYDVKM. The CDR3 consists of 16 residues. Trimming removed 5 bases from V and 5 bases from J, with 21 bases in between. The CDR3 spells CASSLPAVGEGTEAFF. The CDR3 bases are TGTGCCAGCAGTCTCCCAGCCGTGGGTGAGGGGACTGAAGCTTTCTTT.

V and J are TRBV2 and TRBJ2-3; either TRBD1 or TRBD2 may fit D (6 bases each). Trimming removed 3 bases at V and 4 bases at J, with 14 bases between. The CDR3 totals 15 residues. The germline gives CDR1 SNHLY, CDR2 FYNNEI. CDR3 DNA: TGTGCCAGCAGTGATCCGGGGGCAGGATCAGATACGCAGTATTTT. It codes for CASSDPGAGSDTQYF.

The rearrangement joins TRBV27 to TRBJ2-1; TRBD2 might be the D (6 bases). The germline CDR1 and CDR2 sequences are MNHEY and SMNVEV (reference sequence). The CDR3 loop spans 13 amino acids. V lost 5 bases and J lost 10, with 15 bases in between. The CDR3 DNA reads TGTGCCAGCAGTCTGGAGGGTCCGTCGGAGCAGTTCTTC. Its translation is CASSLEGPSEQFF.

The chain recombines TRBV30 with TRBJ2-5; tentative D call: TRBD2 (5 bases). V was cut by 0 bases and J by 0 bases, with 11 bases left in between. Germline V gives CDR1 GTSNPN, CDR2 SVGIG (reference sequence). The CDR3 is 15 amino acids. CDR3 sequence reads: CAWSVEGKNQETQYF. For the CDR3, the DNA is TGTGCCTGGAGTGTAGAGGGCAAAAACCAAGAGACCCAGTACTTC.

The sample holds one count of this clonotype. The rearrangement uses TRBV14 and TRBJ2-7; 7 bases agree with TRBD2. This CDR3 region has 16 residues. The germline CDR1 and CDR2 sequences are SGHDN and FVKESK. V dropped 0 bases and J dropped 0; count of bases not matched to a gene: 5. CDR3 nucleotides: TGTGCCAGCAGCCAAGATACTAGCGTCCGCTCCTACGAGCAGTACTTC. Its protein product is CASSQDTSVRSYEQYF. The entire variable domain, with the rest obtained from reference TRBV14 and TRBJ2-7, is as follows: EAGVTQFPSHSVIEKGQTVTLRCDPISGHDNLYWYRRVMGKEIKFLLHFVKESKQDESGMPNNRFLAERTGGTYSTLKVQPAELEDSGVYFCASSQDTSVRSYEQYFGPGTRLTVT.

V is TRBV7-2 and J is TRBJ1-1, with a possible D match to TRBD1 (5 bases). V lost 8 bases and J 4 bases, leaving 14 bases between the germline ends. This CDR3 is 13 amino acids long. Germline CDR1 reads SGHTA; CDR2 reads FQGNSA. The DNA of the CDR3 is TGTGCCAGCGTACATTCCGGGGGCACTGAAGCTTTCTTT. Translated, it gives CASVHSGGTEAFF.

The chain has TRBV2 and TRBJ2-5; 10 positions match TRBD2. The germline V gene has CDR1 SNHLY and CDR2 FYNNEI. V lost 5 bases and J lost 0; bases outside the gene matches: 12. This CDR3 region has 18 residues. In nucleotides, the CDR3 is TGTGCCAGCAGTTTAGGTCGTACCGGGACTAGCGACCAAGAGACCCAGTACTTC. It yields the protein CASSLGRTGTSDQETQYF.

This chain joins TRBV11-1 and TRBJ2-3; 13 positions match TRBD2. The junction had 20 bases not matched to a gene; V was cut back by 6 bases and J by 2 bases. CDR3 length: 21 residues. The germline V gene has CDR1 SGHAT and CDR2 FQDESV (reference sequence). The CDR3 here is CASSSPPGLAGHLSHTDTQYF. The CDR3 DNA reads as TGTGCCAGCAGTTCCCCACCGGGACTAGCGGGGCACCTCTCCCACACAGATACGCAGTATTTT.

The chain combines TRBV7-8 with TRBJ2-7; a weak D match, TRBD1 (7 bases). V was cut by 2 bases and J by 5 bases, with 10 bases left in between. This CDR3 region has 13 residues. Germline CDR1 is SGHVS and CDR2 is FQNEAQ. CDR3 region: CASSLQGGHEQYF. The CDR3 bases are TGTGCCAGCAGCTTACAGGGGGGACACGAGCAGTACTTC.

The chain employs TRBV7-3 and TRBJ2-5; 10 bases map to TRBD2. Trimming cost V 0 bases and J 5 bases; bases outside gene matches: 6. The germline gives CDR1 SGHTA, CDR2 FQGTGA. This CDR3 has 16 residues. The DNA of the CDR3 is TGTGCCAGCAGCTTAACACGACGGGGACTAGCGGAGACCCAGTACTTC. Residues: CASSLTRRGLAETQYF. Full variable domain (rest looked up from reference TRBV7-3 and TRBJ2-5): GAGVSQTPSNKVTEKGKYVELRCDPISGHTALYWYRQSLGQGPEFLIYFQGTGAADDSGLPNDRFFAVRPEGSVSTLKIQRTERGDSAVYLCASSLTRRGLAETQYFGPGTRLLVL.

The rearrangement joins TRBV7-9 to TRBJ1-1, with a tentative D call TRBD1 (6 bases). The CDR3 is 15 amino acids. Trimming shortened V by 5 bases and J by 2 bases, and 15 bases separated the two germline ends. Germline CDR1 reads SEHNR; CDR2 reads FQNEAQ (reference sequence). The CDR3 reads CASSVPRTVNTEAFF. CDR3 nucleotide sequence: TGTGCCAGCAGCGTCCCAAGGACAGTTAACACTGAAGCTTTCTTT.